A single T cell receptor (beta chain) is shown here with its context. Amplified regions were TCR beta CDR3 sequences from RNA transcripts. The TCR CDR3 first-round RT-PCR relied on the HTBI primer set. One entry per CDR3 protein, called by TCRdb with MiXCR from the multiplex PCR reads. The repertoire holds about 540,000 distinct CDR3 sequences, with more than 45% as singletons. The data were taken from a study of T cells in Graves' hyperthyroidism and ophthalmopathy. The CDR3 extends over 13 amino acids. V dropped 4 bases and J dropped 1 base, with 10 bases sitting between them. The germline V gene encodes CDR1 SQVTM and CDR2 ANQGSEA.

The rearrangement links TRBV29-1 to TRBJ1-1; D is perhaps TRBD1 (5 bases). Material: peripheral blood or thyroid tissue (not recorded which). This receptor was taken from a woman under 30 with Graves' hyperthyroidism. The CDR3 bases are TGCAGCGTTGCCCGGGACGAGAACACTGAAGCTTTCTTT. Protein sequence: CSVARDENTEAFF. Drawing the rest from reference TRBV29-1 and TRBJ1-1, the complete variable domain is SAVISQKPSRDICQRGTSLTIQCQVDSQVTMMFWYRQQPGQSLTLIATANQGSEATYESGFVIDKFPISRPNLTFSTLTVSNMSPEDSSIYLCSVARDENTEAFFGQGTRLTVV.